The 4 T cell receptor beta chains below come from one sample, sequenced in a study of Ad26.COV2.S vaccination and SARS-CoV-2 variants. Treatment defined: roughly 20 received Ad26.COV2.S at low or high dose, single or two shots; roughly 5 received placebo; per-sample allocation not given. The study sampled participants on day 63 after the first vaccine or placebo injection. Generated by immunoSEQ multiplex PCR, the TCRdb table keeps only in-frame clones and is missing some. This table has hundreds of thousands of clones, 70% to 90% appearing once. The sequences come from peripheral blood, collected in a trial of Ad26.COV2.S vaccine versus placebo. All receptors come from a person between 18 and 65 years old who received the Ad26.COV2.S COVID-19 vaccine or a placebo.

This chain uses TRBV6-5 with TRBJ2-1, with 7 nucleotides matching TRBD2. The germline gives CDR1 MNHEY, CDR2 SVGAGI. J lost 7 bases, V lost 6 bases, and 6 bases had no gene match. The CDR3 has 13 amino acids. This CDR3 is CASRTAGKNEQFF. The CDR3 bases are TGTGCCAGCAGGACAGCGGGAAAAAATGAGCAGTTCTTC.

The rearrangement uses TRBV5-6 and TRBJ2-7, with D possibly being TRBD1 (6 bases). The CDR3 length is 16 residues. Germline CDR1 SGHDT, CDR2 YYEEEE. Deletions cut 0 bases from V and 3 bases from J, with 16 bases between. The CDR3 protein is CASSLGAGQYDYEQYF. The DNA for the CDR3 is TGTGCCAGCAGCTTGGGGGCAGGACAGTATGACTACGAGCAGTACTTC. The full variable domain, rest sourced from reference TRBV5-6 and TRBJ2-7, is DAGVTQSPTHLIKTRGQQVTLRCSPKSGHDTVSWYQQALGQGPQFIFQYYEEEERQRGNFPDRFSGHQFPNYSSELNVNALLLGDSALYLCASSLGAGQYDYEQYFGPGTRLTVT.

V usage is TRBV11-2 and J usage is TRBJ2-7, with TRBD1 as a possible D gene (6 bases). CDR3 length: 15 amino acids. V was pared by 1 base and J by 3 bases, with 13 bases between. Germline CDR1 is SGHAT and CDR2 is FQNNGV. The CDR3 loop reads CASSLVPTGSYEQYF. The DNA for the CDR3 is TGTGCCAGCAGCTTAGTCCCAACAGGGAGCTACGAGCAGTACTTC.

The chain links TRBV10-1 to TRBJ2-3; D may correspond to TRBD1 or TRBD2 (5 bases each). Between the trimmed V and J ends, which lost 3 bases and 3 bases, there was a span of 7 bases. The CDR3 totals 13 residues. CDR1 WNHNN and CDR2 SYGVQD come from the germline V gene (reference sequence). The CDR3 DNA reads TGCGCCAGCAGTGACGGGACGACAGATACGCAGTATTTT. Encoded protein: CASSDGTTDTQYF.